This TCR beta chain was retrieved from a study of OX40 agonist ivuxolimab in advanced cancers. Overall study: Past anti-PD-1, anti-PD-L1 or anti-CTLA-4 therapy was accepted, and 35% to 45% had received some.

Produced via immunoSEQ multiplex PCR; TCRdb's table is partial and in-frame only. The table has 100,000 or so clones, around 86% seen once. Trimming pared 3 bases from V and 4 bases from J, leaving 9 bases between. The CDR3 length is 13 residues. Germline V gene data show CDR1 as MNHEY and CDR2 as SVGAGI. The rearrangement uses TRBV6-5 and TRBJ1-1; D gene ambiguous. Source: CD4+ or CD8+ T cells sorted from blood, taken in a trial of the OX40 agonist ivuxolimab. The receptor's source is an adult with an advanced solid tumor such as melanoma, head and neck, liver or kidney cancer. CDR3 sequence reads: CASSYGVSTEAFF. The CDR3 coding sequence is TGTGCCAGCAGTTATGGGGTGAGCACTGAAGCTTTCTTT.